What follows describes a single T cell receptor (beta chain). Measured with immunoSEQ multiplex PCR; TCRdb has only the in-frame clones, and not every one. The data contain 170,000 or so clones, approximately 90% of them singletons. This entry belongs to a study of T cell responses to AZD1222 COVID-19 vaccine. Per germline, CDR1 SGHRS and CDR2 YFSETQ. The CDR3 consists of 14 residues. The V end was cut by 1 base, the J end by 4 bases, with 10 bases between. The sequence derives from an adult in good health. The chain recombines TRBV5-1 with TRBJ2-3; no firm D call. The sample consisted of peripheral blood, taken on day 0 of AZD1222 vaccination. The CDR3 reads CASSLLQQSDTQYF. Here the CDR3 DNA reads TGCGCCAGCAGCTTGTTACAGCAATCAGATACGCAGTATTTT.